The clone carrying this T cell receptor beta chain was seen once. Its antigen remains unknown. This specimen includes other DNA sequences encoding the same CDR3. This entry is derived from a study of shared clonotypes between healthy human individuals. Looking at the study overall: The donor pool was made up of two women and three men aged 18 to 49. Overall study findings and caveats: Shared clonotypes: about 5% naive CD4, about 3.5% naive CD8, around 2.4% memory CD4, under 0.45% memory CD8.

As defined, naive CD8 cells were CD45RO-negative and positively selected for CCR7, with terminally differentiated effector memory CD45RA+ cells excluded. All of the donors resided in Nashville, Tennessee, and each was a Caucasian adult. Here immunoSEQ multiplex PCR was the method, and the copy in TCRdb shows in-frame clones only, minus some. The data hold approximately 2,200,000 clones, with roughly 91% observed a single time. The TCR originated in a man between 18 and 29 years old in good health. Some clones in this sample may be carry-over from other donors' samples. The sequencing sample was made of naive CD8+ T cells from PBMCs.

The CDR3 DNA reads TGTGCCAGCAGTCCCGGGACAGTACAAGAGACCCAGTACTTC. This gives the protein CASSPGTVQETQYF. This sequence joins TRBV28 and TRBJ2-5, with TRBD1 identical over 7 bases. Looked up from germline, CDR1 is MDHEN and CDR2 is SYDVKM. The CDR3 is 14 amino acids. After removal of 5 bases from V and 2 bases from J, the junction contained 5 bases not matched to a gene.